These T cell receptor beta chains were read from a single sample in a study of blood T cell repertoires in COVID-19. The protocol was immunoSEQ multiplex PCR, while the TCRdb copy is restricted to in-frame clones and leaves out a portion. The sample carries about 280,000 clones, just over 85% recorded once. The source material was peripheral blood. The receptors were gathered from a woman aged 30 to 39 with active or convalescent COVID-19. The CDR3 runs from the conserved cysteine through the conserved F or W. A D gene is named only where the DNA matches it firmly. Not all rows give a size; the values are once, few, many and, for expanded clones, a class.

J gene	V gene	clone size	D gene	CDR3 protein	CDR3 DNA
TRBJ1-2	TRBV5-1	NA	TRBD1	CASSAGTDDYTF	TGCGCCAGCAGCGCCGGGACAGATGACTACACCTTC
TRBJ1-5	TRBV18	few	TRBD1	CASSLLDRGYQPQHF	TGTGCCAGCTCACTACTAGACAGGGGGTATCAGCCCCAGCATTTT
TRBJ2-5	TRBV5-6	NA	NA	CASSLAGIEETQYF	TGTGCCAGCAGCTTGGCGGGGATTGAAGAGACCCAGTACTTC
TRBJ1-3	TRBV3-1/TRBV3-2	once	NA	CASSPSSRVGNTIYF	TGTGCCAGCAGCCCGTCGTCCCGAGTTGGAAACACCATATATTTT
TRBJ1-5	TRBV6-5	NA	NA	CASSSRRLPNQPQHF	TGTGCCAGCAGTTCGCGGCGCCTGCCCAATCAGCCCCAGCATTTT
TRBJ2-1	TRBV5-5	NA	NA	CASSFEGPRVRQFF	TGTGCCAGCAGCTTTGAAGGGCCGAGGGTGAGACAGTTCTTC
TRBJ1-5	TRBV2	once	TRBD1	CASSGRTGGGNQPQHF	TGTGCCAGCAGTGGGAGGACAGGGGGTGGCAATCAGCCCCAGCATTTT
TRBJ1-1	TRBV29-1	NA	NA	CSAIPGLEAFF	TGCAGCGCCATTCCGGGACTTGAAGCTTTCTTT
TRBJ2-1	TRBV7-3	NA	TRBD2	CASRAKPGGPADEQFF	TGTGCCAGCAGGGCCAAACCGGGGGGGCCCGCGGATGAGCAGTTCTTC
TRBJ2-3	TRBV6-2/TRBV6-3	NA	TRBD2	CASSRLSGGRDTQYF	TGTGCCAGCAGTCGCCTTAGCGGGGGACGGGATACGCAGTATTTT
TRBJ2-5	TRBV5-6	NA	NA	CASSLWQEETQYF	TGTGCCAGCAGCTTGTGGCAGGAAGAGACCCAGTACTTC
TRBJ1-5	TRBV19	NA	NA	CASSTVHNQPQHF	TGTGCCAGTAGTACGGTCCACAATCAGCCCCAGCATTTT
TRBJ2-1	TRBV7-8	NA	TRBD2	CASSLSGGGAYNEQFF	TGTGCCAGCAGCCTAAGCGGGGGGGGAGCCTACAATGAGCAGTTCTTC
TRBJ1-3	TRBV10-3	NA	NA	CAISKGDSGNTIYF	TGTGCCATCAGTAAAGGGGACTCTGGAAACACCATATATTTT
TRBJ1-4	TRBV5-1	once	NA	CASSTGLGGEKLFF	TGCGCCAGCAGCACCGGACTCGGGGGTGAAAAACTGTTTTTT
TRBJ1-1	TRBV5-8	NA	NA	CARLATEAFF	TGTGCCAGGCTAGCCACTGAAGCTTTCTTT
TRBJ1-1	TRBV5-1	NA	TRBD1	CASSRDSNTEAFF	TGCGCCAGCAGCAGGGACAGTAACACTGAAGCTTTCTTT
TRBJ1-1	TRBV28	NA	NA	CASSSPGLSHTEAFF	TGTGCCAGCAGTTCCCCGGGACTTAGCCACACTGAAGCTTTCTTT
TRBJ1-2	TRBV28	NA	NA	CASRSGVHNYGYTF	TGTGCCAGCAGGTCTGGAGTTCACAACTATGGCTACACCTTC
TRBJ1-1	TRBV19	NA	TRBD1	CASSTDRGRHMNTEAFF	TGTGCCAGTAGTACCGACAGGGGGCGTCATATGAACACTGAAGCTTTCTTT
TRBJ2-7	TRBV7-9	NA	NA	CASSLVADSYEQYF	TGTGCCAGCAGCTTAGTCGCAGACTCCTACGAGCAGTACTTC
TRBJ1-1	TRBV11-2	NA	NA	CATRQEGVNTEAFF	TGTGCCACGCGCCAAGAGGGGGTGAACACTGAAGCTTTCTTT
TRBJ2-3	TRBV7-9	once	NA	CASSFEAALDTQYF	TGTGCCAGCAGCTTCGAAGCAGCGTTAGATACGCAGTATTTT
TRBJ1-1	TRBV29-1	NA	NA	CSVPRLGDTEAFF	TGCAGCGTTCCGCGGTTGGGAGACACTGAAGCTTTCTTT
TRBJ1-2	TRBV7-2	NA	NA	CASSLGQPLGYTF	TGTGCCAGCAGCTTAGGGCAACCTCTTGGCTACACCTTC
TRBJ2-2	TRBV6-5	NA	NA	CATQRVPNTGELFF	TGTGCCACCCAACGGGTGCCGAACACCGGGGAGCTGTTTTTT
TRBJ1-3	TRBV14	once	NA	CASRPAGSGNTIYF	TGTGCCAGCAGGCCCGCAGGGTCTGGAAACACCATATATTTT
TRBJ2-5	TRBV19	NA	NA	CASSIFDAATFQETQYF	TGTGCCAGTAGTATCTTCGACGCCGCGACATTCCAAGAGACCCAGTACTTC
TRBJ1-2	TRBV7-2	NA	TRBD1	CASSQTRTGSYGYTF	TGTGCCAGCAGCCAGACTCGGACAGGGAGCTATGGCTACACCTTC
TRBJ1-3	TRBV11-2	once	NA	CASSPGRSGNTIYF	TGTGCCAGCAGCCCAGGGCGTTCCGGAAACACCATATATTTT
TRBJ1-5	TRBV6-5	NA	NA	CASTVGGNQPQHF	TGTGCCAGCACGGTCGGGGGCAATCAGCCCCAGCATTTT
TRBJ1-6	TRBV5-6	NA	NA	CASSVLAGNNSPLHF	TGTGCCAGCAGCGTTCTGGCAGGGAATAATTCACCCCTCCACTTT
TRBJ2-3	TRBV24-1	once	TRBD1	CATSEADRGALNTQYF	TGTGCCACCAGTGAGGCAGACAGGGGCGCGTTGAATACGCAGTATTTT
TRBJ2-5	TRBV6-6	NA	TRBD1	CASSRTRDRVETQYF	TGTGCCAGCAGTAGGACCCGGGACAGGGTAGAGACCCAGTACTTC
TRBJ2-7	TRBV6-6	NA	TRBD2	CASSYSSGGTYEQYF	TGTGCCAGCAGTTATTCTAGCGGGGGGACCTACGAGCAGTACTTC
TRBJ1-2	TRBV5-5	NA	NA	CASSYSTGWNYGYTF	TGTGCCAGCAGCTATAGCACAGGGTGGAACTATGGCTACACCTTC
TRBJ1-1	TRBV3-1/TRBV3-2	NA	NA	CASSRDIFAFF	TGTGCCAGCAGCCGTGACATTTTCGCTTTCTTT
TRBJ2-3	TRBV24-1	NA	TRBD2	CATSLAGGNTQYF	TGTGCCACAAGTCTAGCGGGGGGCAATACGCAGTATTTT
TRBJ1-1	TRBV6-4	NA	NA	CANSTVNTEAFF	TGTGCCAACAGTACAGTGAACACTGAAGCTTTCTTT
TRBJ1-2	TRBV5-1	NA	TRBD1	CASSFFPTGEDGYTF	TGCGCCAGCAGCTTCTTCCCGACAGGGGAGGATGGCTACACCTTC
TRBJ1-2	TRBV15	once	TRBD1	CATSRGDRGSDGYTF	TGTGCCACCAGCAGAGGGGACAGGGGATCCGATGGCTACACCTTC
TRBJ1-3	TRBV28	NA	NA	CASSLAGGTIYF	TGTGCCAGCAGTTTGGCTGGGGGGACCATATATTTT
TRBJ2-7	TRBV10-3	NA	NA	CAISSGTLGSGQYF	TGTGCCATCAGTTCCGGGACTTTGGGGTCGGGGCAGTACTTC
TRBJ1-2	TRBV5-1	NA	TRBD1	CASSGNDRGPGYGYTF	TGCGCCAGCAGCGGAAACGACAGGGGGCCGGGCTATGGCTACACCTTC
TRBJ2-5	TRBV18	NA	TRBD2	CASSPIGLAGEPSQETQYF	TGTGCCAGCTCACCTATAGGACTAGCGGGGGAACCTTCCCAAGAGACCCAGTACTTC
TRBJ1-1	TRBV18	NA	NA	CASSPQQNTEAFF	TGTGCCAGCTCACCACAGCAGAACACTGAAGCTTTCTTT
TRBJ2-1	TRBV19	NA	TRBD2	CASSIARGGSYNEQFF	TGTGCCAGTAGTATAGCGCGCGGGGGTTCCTACAATGAGCAGTTCTTC
TRBJ1-5	TRBV7-2	NA	NA	CASSAYNQPQHF	TGTGCCAGCAGCGCCTATAATCAGCCCCAGCATTTT
TRBJ1-2	TRBV5-6	NA	TRBD1	CASSFGTGDYGYTF	TGTGCCAGCAGCTTCGGGACAGGGGACTATGGCTACACCTTC
TRBJ1-2	TRBV5-6	NA	TRBD1	CASSSGQGFYGYTF	TGTGCCAGCAGCTCGGGACAGGGGTTCTATGGCTACACCTTC
TRBJ2-3	TRBV18	NA	TRBD2	CASSRQRGGFSDTQYF	TGTGCCAGCTCACGTCAGCGGGGGGGCTTTTCAGATACGCAGTATTTT
TRBJ2-1	TRBV3-1/TRBV3-2	NA	NA	CASRLDRNSYNEQFF	TGTGCCAGCAGGCTCGACAGGAACTCCTACAATGAGCAGTTCTTC
TRBJ1-6	TRBV28	few	TRBD1	CASSLQGASSPLHF	TGTGCCAGCAGCTTACAGGGGGCCAGTTCACCCCTCCACTTT
TRBJ2-7	TRBV28	NA	NA	CASSDNRVTTYEQYF	TGTGCCAGCAGCGATAACAGGGTCACCACCTACGAGCAGTACTTC